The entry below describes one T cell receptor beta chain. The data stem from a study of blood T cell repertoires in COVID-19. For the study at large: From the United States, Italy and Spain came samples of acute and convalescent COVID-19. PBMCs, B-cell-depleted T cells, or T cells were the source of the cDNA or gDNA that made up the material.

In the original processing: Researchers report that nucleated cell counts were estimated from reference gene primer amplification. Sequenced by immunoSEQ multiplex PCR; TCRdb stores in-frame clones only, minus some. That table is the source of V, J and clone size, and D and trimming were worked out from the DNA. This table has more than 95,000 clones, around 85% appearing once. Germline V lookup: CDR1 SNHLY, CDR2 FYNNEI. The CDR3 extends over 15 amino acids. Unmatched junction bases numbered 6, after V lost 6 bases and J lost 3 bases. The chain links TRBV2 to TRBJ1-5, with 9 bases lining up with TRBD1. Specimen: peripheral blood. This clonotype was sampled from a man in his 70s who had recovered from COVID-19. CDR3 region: CASRIRQGVNQPQHF. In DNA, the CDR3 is TGTGCCAGCAGGATTCGACAGGGGGTCAATCAGCCCCAGCATTTT.